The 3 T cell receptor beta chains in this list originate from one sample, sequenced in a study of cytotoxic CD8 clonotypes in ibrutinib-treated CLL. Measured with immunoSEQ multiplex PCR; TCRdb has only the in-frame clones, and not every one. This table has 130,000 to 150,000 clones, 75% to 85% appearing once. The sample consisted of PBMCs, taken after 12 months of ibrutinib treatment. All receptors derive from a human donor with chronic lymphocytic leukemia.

Here the CDR3 reads CAWSVKVDEQYF. CDR3 DNA: TGTGCCTGGAGTGTAAAGGTAGACGAGCAGTACTTC. The chain combines TRBV30 with TRBJ2-7; no clear D gene. Germline V gene lookup returns CDR1 GTSNPN and CDR2 SVGIG (reference sequence). Trimming removed 0 bases from V and 5 bases from J, with 8 bases in between. The CDR3 runs to 12 residues.

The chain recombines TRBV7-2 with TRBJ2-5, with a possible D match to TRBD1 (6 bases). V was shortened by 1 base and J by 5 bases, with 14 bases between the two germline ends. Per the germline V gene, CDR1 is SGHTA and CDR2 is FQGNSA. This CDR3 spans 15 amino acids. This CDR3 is CASSLEGRGLETQYF. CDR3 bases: TGTGCCAGCAGCTTAGAAGGAAGGGGGTTGGAGACCCAGTACTTC.

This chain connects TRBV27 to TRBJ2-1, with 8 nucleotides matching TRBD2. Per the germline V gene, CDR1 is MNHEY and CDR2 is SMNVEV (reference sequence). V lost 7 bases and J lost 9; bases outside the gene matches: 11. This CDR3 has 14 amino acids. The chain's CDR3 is CASTPIPGGGEQFF. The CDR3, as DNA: TGTGCCAGCACTCCCATCCCGGGGGGGGGTGAGCAGTTCTTC.